This TCR beta chain appears in the sequencing data of a study of T cell responses to AZD1222 COVID-19 vaccine. Study-wide points: The span of vaccine-associated CD4 TCRs extended across spike, with dominance at 160-218 and 743-854. The sample set comprised mostly white British donors with more females, and clonal diversity was possibly underestimated. The study found Spike-specific TCR breadth and depth rose after two AZD1222 doses.

The CDR3 is made up of 13 amino acids. The V and J ends lost 5 bases and 5 bases, in that order; junction bases with no gene match: 2. Germline V gene data show CDR1 as SGHAT and CDR2 as FQDESV (reference sequence). Clones were sequenced by immunoSEQ multiplex PCR, and TCRdb holds only the in-frame ones, with some missing. The sample has 70,000 to 85,000 clones; about four fifths are singletons. A word on this clone: The antigen is undetermined.

This receptor was identified in an adult who received the AZD1222 COVID-19 vaccine. This material consisted of peripheral blood, taken 28 days after the second AZD1222 dose. The rearrangement joins TRBV11-1 to TRBJ1-5; 8 bases fit TRBD1. The CDR3 nucleotides are TGTGCCAGCAGCAAGACAGGGGATCAGCCCCAGCATTTT. Encoded protein: CASSKTGDQPQHF.